This entry lists 23 T cell receptor beta chains sequenced from one sample in a study of identifying expanded T cells in peripheral blood. TCRdb's table, derived via immunoSEQ multiplex PCR, lists solely in-frame clones and lacks some. The repertoire includes about 100,000 clones, about 87% of them detected once, and approximately 5.7% sits in the top ten. Sequenced sample: blood. These receptors were obtained from a person between 18 and 75 years old in good health.

V usage is TRBV27 and J usage is TRBJ2-5; 10 nucleotides match TRBD2. After removal of 4 bases from V and 3 bases from J, the junction contained 11 bases not matched to a gene. CDR1 MNHEY and CDR2 SMNVEV come from the germline V gene (reference sequence). This CDR3 contains 17 residues. The CDR3 is CASSSVKLAGLKETQYF. The CDR3 DNA is TGTGCCAGCAGTTCGGTCAAACTAGCGGGGCTAAAAGAGACCCAGTACTTC.

The chain carries TRBV6-1 and TRBJ1-4; 9 bases align to TRBD1. The ends lost 5 bases at V and 8 bases at J; junction bases unmatched: 9. The CDR3 consists of 15 residues. CDR1 is MNHNS and CDR2 is SASEGT in the germline V gene. The DNA of the CDR3 is TGTGCCAGCAGTAATCCGGGACAGGGTTTGGAAAAACTGTTTTTT. This sequence encodes CASSNPGQGLEKLFF.

The genes are TRBV27 and TRBJ1-1; D gene unclear. Germline V gene data show CDR1 as MNHEY and CDR2 as SMNVEV (reference sequence). The V end was cut by 7 bases, the J end by 3 bases, with 12 bases between. The CDR3 is 13 residues long. The CDR3 coding sequence is TGTGCCAGCATAGGGCAGACCCACACTGAAGCTTTCTTT. Translating gives CASIGQTHTEAFF.

The chain combines TRBV18 with TRBJ2-3; D is possibly TRBD2 (5 bases). The germline V gene has CDR1 KGHSH and CDR2 LQKENI. The CDR3 covers 14 residues. The ends were cut back, 3 bases at V and 5 bases at J, with 12 bases in the middle. Here the CDR3 DNA reads TGTGCCAGCTCACCGGGGATCGGGGAAGATACGCAGTATTTT. It is translated as CASSPGIGEDTQYF.

The chain uses TRBV19 and TRBJ1-2; perhaps TRBD1 as D (6 bases). Germline loops: CDR1 LNHDA, CDR2 SQIVND (reference sequence). V was trimmed by 3 bases and J by 5 bases, leaving 10 bases between them. The CDR3 is 13 amino acids. Written as DNA, the CDR3 is TGTGCCAGTAGTATCGGGACACTTTATGGCTACACCTTC. It specifies CASSIGTLYGYTF.

The gene calls are TRBV18 and TRBJ1-1; TRBD1 is a possible D gene (6 bases). Trimming pared 4 bases from V and 5 bases from J, leaving 14 bases between. Germline loops: CDR1 KGHSH, CDR2 LQKENI. This CDR3 spans 14 amino acids. CDR3 sequence (DNA): TGTGCCAGCTCACGGGGACACTCGGAAACTGAAGCTTTCTTT. Its translation: CASSRGHSETEAFF.

This chain links TRBV29-1 with TRBJ1-5; no reliable D call. V was clipped by 4 bases and J by 2 bases, with 12 bases between them. Per the germline V gene, CDR1 is SQVTM and CDR2 is ANQGSEA. This CDR3 is built from 14 residues. CDR3: CSVVISTGNQPQHF. The CDR3 DNA reads TGCAGCGTTGTTATCTCTACCGGCAATCAGCCCCAGCATTTT.

In this sample, this clone turned up once. V is TRBV2 and J is TRBJ1-5, with D uncertain. The CDR3 covers 13 residues. CDR1 and CDR2 (germline): SNHLY, FYNNEI. V lost 7 bases and J 1 base, leaving 8 bases between the germline ends. The DNA of the CDR3 is TGTGCCAGCACTACAAACAGCAATCAGCCCCAGCATTTT. Translation: CASTTNSNQPQHF. Full variable domain (missing parts from reference TRBV2 and TRBJ1-5): EPEVTQTPSHQVTQMGQEVILRCVPISNHLYFYWYRQILGQKVEFLVSFYNNEISEKSEIFDDQFSVERPDGSNFTLKIRSTKLEDSAMYFCASTTNSNQPQHFGDGTRLSIL.

By sample share, this clone is medium-sized. This sample includes further DNA sequences coding for the same CDR3. The gene calls are TRBV6-4 and TRBJ2-3, with 13 bases that match TRBD2. The CDR3 is 14 residues long. CDR1 is MRHNA and CDR2 is SNTAGT in the germline V gene. The V and J ends lost 8 bases and 4 bases, in that order; junction bases with no gene match: 3. The CDR3 bases are TGTGCCAGCTCCGGGACTAGCGGGGCAGATACGCAGTATTTT. It translates to CASSGTSGADTQYF.

A remark on this clone: Other DNA sequences from this sample encode an identical CDR3 as well. The chain joins TRBV30 to TRBJ1-1; D not resolved. The CDR3 extends over 13 amino acids. With 0 bases removed from V and 4 bases from J, the gap between germline ends came to 9 bases. Germline values: CDR1 GTSNPN, CDR2 SVGIG (reference sequence). CDR3 nucleotide sequence: TGTGCCTGGAGTGTTCAGGAAGGCACTGAAGCTTTCTTT. It yields the protein CAWSVQEGTEAFF.

The rearrangement links TRBV7-2 to TRBJ1-2; D gene unclear. This CDR3 comprises 16 residues. The V end was cut by 5 bases, the J end by 2 bases, with 18 bases between. Germline V gene lookup returns CDR1 SGHTA and CDR2 FQGNSA. The CDR3 nucleotides read TGTGCCAGCAGCACACCAACCCGACACTTGAACTATGGCTACACCTTC. Translation gives CASSTPTRHLNYGYTF.

The gene calls are TRBV9 and TRBJ1-4; no reliable D call. This CDR3 spans 16 amino acids. In germline, CDR1 is SGDLS, CDR2 YYNGEE. V was pared by 4 bases and J by 0 bases, with 13 bases between. In DNA form, the CDR3 reads TGTGCCAGCAGCCCCCGGCGGGCCGCAACTAATGAAAAACTGTTTTTT. Protein: CASSPRRAATNEKLFF.

The chain carries TRBV19 and TRBJ1-2, with D hard to call. The CDR3 is 15 amino acids. V lost 2 bases and J lost 5, with 15 bases in between. The germline CDR1 and CDR2 sequences are LNHDA and SQIVND (reference sequence). The CDR3 here is CASSIQGFLDYGYTF. The CDR3 coding sequence is TGTGCCAGTAGTATACAAGGGTTCTTAGATTATGGCTACACCTTC.

This clone showed up just once. The chain has TRBV9 and TRBJ2-3; 10 bases align to TRBD1. The CDR3 loop spans 17 amino acids. V lost 0 bases and J lost 2; bases outside the gene matches: 6. Germline CDR1 reads SGDLS; CDR2 reads YYNGEE. This CDR3 reads CASSVVDRGLDTDTQYF. Written as DNA, the CDR3 is TGTGCCAGCAGCGTAGTGGACAGGGGGTTAGACACAGATACGCAGTATTTT.

The rearrangement links TRBV6-1 to TRBJ2-7, with a possible D match to TRBD1 (6 bases). The CDR3 has 14 residues. Germline V gives CDR1 MNHNS, CDR2 SASEGT. V gave up 6 bases and J gave up 3 bases, with 15 bases separating them. In DNA, the CDR3 is TGTGCCAGCAGGGGGGCTGTATCGGGCTACGAGCAGTACTTC. As protein: CASRGAVSGYEQYF.

The chain combines TRBV10-3 with TRBJ2-3, with 10 positions matching TRBD2. Germline CDR1 reads ENHRY; CDR2 reads SYGVKD. This CDR3 is 15 amino acids long. The junction had 5 bases not matched to a gene; V was cut back by 4 bases and J by 4 bases. The CDR3 coding sequence is TGTGCCATCAGTGTTTCCAGCGGGGGGGCAGATACGCAGTATTTT. Amino acid sequence: CAISVSSGGADTQYF.

The chain joins TRBV30 to TRBJ1-6, with D possibly being TRBD1 (6 bases). CDR3 length: 15 residues. Looked up from germline, CDR1 is GTSNPN and CDR2 is SVGIG (reference sequence). Trimming shortened V by 6 bases and J by 5 bases, and 17 bases separated the two germline ends. The chain's CDR3 is CACRRQVPNNSPLHF. The CDR3, as DNA: TGTGCCTGCAGACGACAGGTCCCAAATAATTCACCCCTCCACTTT.

The chain has TRBV2 and TRBJ2-3; TRBD1 aligns across 9 bases. Germline lookup yields CDR1 SNHLY and CDR2 FYNNEI. V lost 9 bases to trimming and J lost 5 bases; unmatched junction nucleotides: 6. This CDR3 region has 13 residues. The CDR3 nucleotides are TGTGCCAGGGAGGGACAGGGAAGAGATACGCAGTATTTT. Encoded protein: CAREGQGRDTQYF.

The chain carries TRBV29-1 and TRBJ2-2; D is possibly TRBD1 (5 bases). The V end lost 7 bases, the J end lost 0 bases, and 12 bases lay between the germline ends. The germline V gene has CDR1 SQVTM and CDR2 ANQGSEA. The CDR3 length is 14 residues. CDR3 residues: CSAADRSNTGELFF. As DNA, the CDR3 is TGCAGCGCAGCCGACAGATCGAACACCGGGGAGCTGTTTTTT.

This rearrangement joins TRBV2 to TRBJ1-4; D is ambiguous. V gave up 6 bases and J gave up 5 bases, with 13 bases separating them. CDR3 length: 14 amino acids. CDR1 and CDR2 (germline): SNHLY, FYNNEI. The CDR3 sequence is CASRARTLNEKLFF. In nucleotides, the CDR3 is TGTGCCAGCAGAGCACGGACTTTAAATGAAAAACTGTTTTTT.

The chain recombines TRBV6-6 with TRBJ2-3; 8 bases align to TRBD1. V lost 6 bases, J lost 7 bases, and 6 bases stayed unmatched. CDR1 and CDR2 from the germline V gene are MNHNY and SVGAGI (reference sequence). There are 13 residues in the CDR3. The CDR3 DNA is TGTGCCAGCAGGCGGCAGGGGGCAAATACGCAGTATTTT. This encodes CASRRQGANTQYF.

This sequence joins TRBV6-1 and TRBJ2-5, with D possibly TRBD2 on 6 matching bases. Germline values: CDR1 MNHNS, CDR2 SASEGT. The CDR3 consists of 13 residues. The germline V and J ends were trimmed by 4 bases and 4 bases, with 10 bases remaining between them. CDR3 amino acids: CASSGTSRETQYF. The CDR3 DNA sequence: TGTGCCAGCAGTGGAACTAGCAGAGAGACCCAGTACTTC.

This rearrangement joins TRBV2 to TRBJ1-3; D is undetermined. V was pared by 5 bases and J by 0 bases, with 8 bases between. The CDR3 sequence is 14 residues long. CDR1 SNHLY and CDR2 FYNNEI come from the germline V gene. CDR3 sequence (DNA): TGTGCCAGCAGTCGGACCTCCTCTGGAAACACCATATATTTT. Translation: CASSRTSSGNTIYF. Variable domain in full (rest from reference TRBV2 and TRBJ1-3): EPEVTQTPSHQVTQMGQEVILRCVPISNHLYFYWYRQILGQKVEFLVSFYNNEISEKSEIFDDQFSVERPDGSNFTLKIRSTKLEDSAMYFCASSRTSSGNTIYFGEGSWLTVV.